One sample yielded the 23 T cell receptor beta chains listed below, sequenced in a study of blood T cell repertoires in COVID-19. Clones were read by immunoSEQ multiplex PCR, and TCRdb kept only the in-frame ones, dropping some. The data hold approximately 35,000 clones, with approximately 80% observed a single time. The sequenced material came from peripheral blood. Source of these receptors: a man at least 80 years old with acute or convalescent COVID-19.

This sequence joins TRBV7-6 and TRBJ2-3; possible D gene TRBD2, 5 bases. V gave up 1 base and J gave up 3 bases, with 11 bases separating them. Looked up from germline, CDR1 is SGHVS and CDR2 is FNYEAQ. The CDR3 is 15 amino acids. CDR3 coding DNA: TGTGCCAGCAGCTTAGACGGGGTCAGGACAGATACGCAGTATTTT. Encoded protein: CASSLDGVRTDTQYF. Based on the CDR3 plus reference TRBV7-6 and TRBJ2-3, the full variable domain is GAGVSQSPRYKVTKRGQDVALRCDPISGHVSLYWYRQALGQGPEFLTYFNYEAQQDKSGLPNDRFSAERPEGSISTLTIQRTEQRDSAMYRCASSLDGVRTDTQYFGPGTRLTVL.

This clone has a handful of counts. This chain links TRBV10-3 with TRBJ2-1; a weak D match, TRBD1 (6 bases). The CDR3 has 13 residues. Trimming stripped 10 bases from V and 4 bases from J, with 14 bases between. CDR1 and CDR2 (germline): ENHRY, SYGVKD. The CDR3 DNA follows: TGTGCCAATTCTAACGGACAGTACAATGAGCAGTTCTTC. Encoded protein: CANSNGQYNEQFF.

This clone was seen ten or more times. The chain is built from TRBV6-1 and TRBJ1-6, with 12 bases lining up with TRBD1. The J segment lost 11 bases and the V segment lost 3 bases, leaving 2 bases of the junction unmatched. CDR1 is MNHNS and CDR2 is SASEGT in the germline V gene. The CDR3 length is 14 residues. The CDR3 nucleotides read TGTGCCAGCAGTGAGGGACAGGGGGCCCCACCCCTCCACTTT. Translated, it gives CASSEGQGAPPLHF.

The chain recombines TRBV7-8 with TRBJ2-1; TRBD2 agrees at 13 bases. This CDR3 region has 18 residues. J gave up 0 bases and V 5 bases, and 7 bases lay outside the gene matches. Germline V lookup: CDR1 SGHVS, CDR2 FQNEAQ. The CDR3 nucleotides are TGTGCCAGCAGCCAGACTAGCGGGAGGTACAGCTCCTACAATGAGCAGTTCTTC. Translated: CASSQTSGRYSSYNEQFF.

The chain uses TRBV7-9 and TRBJ1-2; 9 bases fit TRBD1. Germline trimming cut 4 bases from V and 2 bases from J; bases unmatched to any gene: 5. Germline V gene data show CDR1 as SEHNR and CDR2 as FQNEAQ (reference sequence). CDR3 length: 15 amino acids. CDR3 sequence: CASSSRDRVNYGYTF. The CDR3, as DNA: TGTGCCAGCAGCTCCCGGGACAGGGTAAACTATGGCTACACCTTC. The entire variable domain, with the rest obtained from reference TRBV7-9 and TRBJ1-2, is as follows: DTGVSQNPRHKITKRGQNVTFRCDPISEHNRLYWYRQTLGQGPEFLTYFQNEAQLEKSRLLSDRFSAERPKGSFSTLEIQRTEQGDSAMYLCASSSRDRVNYGYTFGSGTRLTVV.

The V gene is TRBV3-1 (or the pseudogene TRBV3-2), the J gene TRBJ1-5; 10 nucleotides agree with TRBD1. This CDR3 has 16 amino acids. Germline V CDR1 and CDR2: LGHDT, YNNKEL (reference sequence). J was trimmed by 0 bases and V by 3 bases; bases with no gene match: 2. CDR3 amino acids: CASSHGTGASNQPQHF. The DNA for the CDR3 is TGTGCCAGCAGCCACGGGACAGGGGCTAGCAATCAGCCCCAGCATTTT.

This clone showed up just a few times. The chain uses TRBV29-1 and TRBJ2-5; a weak D match, TRBD1 (6 bases). Germline CDR1 reads SQVTM; CDR2 reads ANQGSEA. CDR3 length equals 14 residues. V was clipped by 5 bases and J by 9 bases, with 22 bases between them. CDR3 sequence: CSVKPGHNLGAQYF. DNA of the CDR3: TGCAGCGTTAAACCGGGACATAATTTGGGGGCCCAGTACTTC.

This clone was counted only a few times. CDR3 region: CASGGGGVAGELFF. CDR3 coding DNA: TGTGCCAGCGGGGGAGGGGGAGTGGCCGGGGAGCTGTTTTTT. The V and J genes are TRBV28 and TRBJ2-2; D possibly corresponds to TRBD2 (7 bases). The CDR3 covers 14 residues. Trimming cost V 8 bases and J 6 bases, with 16 bases left between them. The germline V gene encodes CDR1 MDHEN and CDR2 SYDVKM.

CDR3 residues: CASSFQRGFYSYEQYF. DNA of the CDR3: TGTGCCAGCAGCTTCCAGCGGGGCTTCTACTCCTACGAGCAGTACTTC. The chain combines TRBV7-9 with TRBJ2-7, with 7 positions matching TRBD2. The CDR3 consists of 16 residues. The ends lost 3 bases at V and 0 bases at J; junction bases unmatched: 8. CDR1 and CDR2 from the germline V gene are SEHNR and FQNEAQ (reference sequence).

J is TRBJ1-2 and V is TRBV12-3 or TRBV12-4; D is possibly TRBD1 (6 bases). Deletions cut 4 bases from V and 1 base from J, with 7 bases between. CDR3 length: 13 amino acids. CDR3 sequence (DNA): TGTGCCAGCAGTTCACAGGGTAACTATGGCTACACCTTC. Its protein is CASSSQGNYGYTF.

The chain employs TRBV5-4 and TRBJ1-2; 7 bases line up with TRBD1. The CDR3 is made up of 15 amino acids. V lost 3 bases to trimming and J lost 5 bases; unmatched junction nucleotides: 10. Germline loops: CDR1 SGHNT, CDR2 YYREEE (reference sequence). The CDR3 region is CASSSSGGIWYGYTF. The CDR3, as DNA: TGTGCCAGCAGCTCGTCAGGGGGAATATGGTATGGCTACACCTTC.

This clone was counted a few times. The rearrangement uses TRBV5-1 and TRBJ2-7; possibly TRBD1 for D (6 bases). The length of the CDR3 is 14 residues. V lost 3 bases and J 4 bases, leaving 14 bases between the germline ends. Germline V gene sequence: CDR1 SGHRS, CDR2 YFSETQ. The CDR3 protein is CASSSGWGLYEQYF. The CDR3 DNA is TGCGCCAGCAGCTCGGGATGGGGGCTTTACGAGCAGTACTTC.

The chain carries TRBV14 and TRBJ2-3; D unresolved. Germline V gene data show CDR1 as SGHDN and CDR2 as FVKESK. V was cut by 5 bases and J by 4 bases, with 4 bases left in between. The CDR3 has 11 residues. The CDR3 DNA reads as TGTGCCAGCAGCACTGCAGATACGCAGTATTTT. This sequence encodes CASSTADTQYF.

This rearrangement joins TRBV24-1 to TRBJ1-6, with 7 bases lining up with TRBD1. The germline V gene encodes CDR1 KGHDR and CDR2 SFDVKD. The CDR3 has 18 residues. V lost 3 bases to trimming and J lost 8 bases; unmatched junction nucleotides: 15. CDR3 residues: CATSDQRTTTGIYSPLHF. CDR3 coding DNA: TGTGCCACCAGTGATCAAAGAACGACGACAGGGATATATTCACCCCTCCACTTT.

In its sample, this clone was seen a few times. This sequence joins TRBV7-9 and TRBJ2-7, with 9 bases fitting TRBD2. Germline CDR1 is SEHNR and CDR2 is FQNEAQ (reference sequence). V lost 5 bases to trimming and J lost 0 bases; unmatched junction nucleotides: 8. CDR3 length: 16 amino acids. The CDR3 reads CASSADPGLASYEQYF. Written as DNA, the CDR3 is TGTGCCAGCAGCGCAGACCCGGGACTAGCCTCCTACGAGCAGTACTTC.

The chain has TRBV9 and TRBJ2-1, with 7 bases fitting TRBD1. Per germline, CDR1 SGDLS and CDR2 YYNGEE. Trimming removed 4 bases from V and 5 bases from J; junction bases left unmatched: 15. There are 17 residues in the CDR3. CDR3 in amino acids: CASSLLLQGPPDNEQFF. CDR3 sequence (DNA): TGTGCCAGCAGCCTTCTACTACAGGGGCCACCCGACAATGAGCAGTTCTTC.

The chain combines TRBV30 with TRBJ2-7, with 11 bases matching TRBD2. The CDR3 runs to 14 residues. Germline trimming cut 8 bases from V and 2 bases from J; bases unmatched to any gene: 8. The V gene's germline CDR1 is GTSNPN and CDR2 SVGIG (reference sequence). CDR3 amino acids: CAGTGTSGPYEQYF. The CDR3 DNA reads as TGTGCCGGTACTGGGACTAGCGGCCCCTACGAGCAGTACTTC.

The V gene is TRBV6-4, the J gene TRBJ1-1; D unclear. Germline assignment: CDR1 MRHNA and CDR2 SNTAGT. This CDR3 spans 13 amino acids. V lost 0 bases and J 8 bases, leaving 10 bases between the germline ends. The CDR3 region is CASSDSRGREAFF. The CDR3 DNA is TGTGCCAGCAGTGACTCCAGAGGGCGGGAAGCTTTCTTT.

The chain is built from TRBV7-2 and TRBJ2-2; D is ambiguous. CDR1 SGHTA and CDR2 FQGNSA come from the germline V gene. V was cut by 1 base and J by 6 bases, with 9 bases left in between. This CDR3 spans 14 amino acids. CDR3 nucleotide sequence: TGTGCCAGCAGCTTAGTAGTATTGCCCGGGGAGCTGTTTTTT. Protein: CASSLVVLPGELFF.

The sample holds a few counts of this clone. The rearrangement uses TRBV27 and TRBJ1-5, with TRBD1 matching over 7 bases. V shed 5 bases and J 1 base; nucleotides not matched to a gene: 5. Germline V lookup: CDR1 MNHEY, CDR2 SMNVEV (reference sequence). This CDR3 contains 15 residues. The CDR3: CASSAPGQSNQPQHF. The CDR3 DNA follows: TGTGCCAGCAGTGCCCCGGGACAGAGCAATCAGCCCCAGCATTTT.

V is TRBV14 and J is TRBJ2-5, with 10 bases lining up with TRBD2. The junction had 9 bases not matched to a gene; V was cut back by 1 base and J by 4 bases. This CDR3 spans 17 amino acids. Germline assignment: CDR1 SGHDN and CDR2 FVKESK. CDR3 sequence: CASSQGGLAGALETQYF. The DNA for the CDR3 is TGTGCCAGCAGCCAAGGAGGGCTAGCGGGAGCCTTAGAGACCCAGTACTTC. Together with reference TRBV14 and TRBJ2-5, the CDR3 gives the full variable domain: EAGVTQFPSHSVIEKGQTVTLRCDPISGHDNLYWYRRVMGKEIKFLLHFVKESKQDESGMPNNRFLAERTGGTYSTLKVQPAELEDSGVYFCASSQGGLAGALETQYFGPGTRLLVL.

The chain recombines TRBV6-5 with TRBJ1-2, with 7 bases identical to TRBD1. Per germline, CDR1 MNHEY and CDR2 SVGAGI. The CDR3 is 14 amino acids. Trimming took 0 bases from V and 8 from J; bases not matched to a gene: 6. The DNA for the CDR3 is TGTGCCAGCAGTTACTCGAACATAGGGGGCGGCTACACCTTC. It encodes CASSYSNIGGGYTF.

The gene calls are TRBV9 and TRBJ2-7, with a possible D match to TRBD2 (5 bases). From germline, CDR1 is SGDLS and CDR2 YYNGEE. Trimming took off 2 bases at V and 6 bases at J, with 12 bases between the two ends. This CDR3 spans 13 amino acids. In DNA, the CDR3 is TGTGCCAGCAGCGTGACGGCCGGAGGCGAGCAGTACTTC. Protein sequence: CASSVTAGGEQYF.